This T cell receptor (beta chain) was documented in a study of T cell responses to AZD1222 COVID-19 vaccine. Second doses were pooled across both intervals (about 4 or about 12 weeks). Using immunoSEQ multiplex PCR, the repertoire was profiled, and TCRdb retains in-frame clones only, with some absent. The sample holds about 200,000 clones, about 89% seen once. This clone was observed a few times. Its target is unknown. In germline, CDR1 is SNHLY, CDR2 FYNNEI. Trimming stripped 8 bases from V and 8 bases from J, with 21 bases between. This CDR3 comprises 14 residues. Whole-study results and caveats: Only a handful of people who got AZD1222 tested seropositive at baseline. Rises in breadth and depth of Spike-specific TCRs came after two AZD1222 doses. A reported finding is that nearly half of spike-specific TCRs target unmutated variant regions.

The chain combines TRBV2 with TRBJ1-2; D perhaps matches TRBD1 (5 bases). This material consisted of peripheral blood, taken 28 days after the second AZD1222 dose. This TCR derives from an adult who received the AZD1222 COVID-19 vaccine. CDR3 DNA: TGTGCCAGCCCTAGGGGAGGGCAGGGAGGCGGCTACACCTTC. Amino acids: CASPRGGQGGGYTF.